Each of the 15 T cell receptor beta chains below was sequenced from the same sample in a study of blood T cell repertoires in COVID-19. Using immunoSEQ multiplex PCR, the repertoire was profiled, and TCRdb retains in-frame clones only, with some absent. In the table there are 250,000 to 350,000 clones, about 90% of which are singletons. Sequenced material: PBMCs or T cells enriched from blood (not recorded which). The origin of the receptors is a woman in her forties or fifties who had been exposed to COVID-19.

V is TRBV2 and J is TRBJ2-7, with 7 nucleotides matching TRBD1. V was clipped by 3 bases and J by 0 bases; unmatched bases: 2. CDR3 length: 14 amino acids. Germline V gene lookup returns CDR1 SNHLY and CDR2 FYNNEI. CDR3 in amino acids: CASSEGQLSYEQYF. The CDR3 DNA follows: TGTGCCAGCAGTGAGGGACAGCTCTCCTACGAGCAGTACTTC. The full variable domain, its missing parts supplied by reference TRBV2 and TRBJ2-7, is EPEVTQTPSHQVTQMGQEVILRCVPISNHLYFYWYRQILGQKVEFLVSFYNNEISEKSEIFDDQFSVERPDGSNFTLKIRSTKLEDSAMYFCASSEGQLSYEQYFGPGTRLTVT.

The CDR3 sequence is CASSPGQGSSYEQYF. CDR3 sequence (DNA): TGTGCCAGCAGCCCGGGACAGGGGAGCTCCTACGAGCAGTACTTC. V usage is TRBV5-6 and J usage is TRBJ2-7; 10 nucleotides agree with TRBD1. Trimming removed 4 bases from V and 0 bases from J; junction bases left unmatched: 4. CDR1 and CDR2 (germline): SGHDT, YYEEEE. CDR3 size: 15 residues.

The CDR3 sequence is CASSQDGAGYSEKLFF. CDR3 coding DNA: TGTGCCAGCAGCCAAGATGGGGCGGGATACAGTGAAAAACTGTTTTTT. This rearrangement joins TRBV4-2 to TRBJ1-4, with a tentative D call TRBD1 (5 bases). This CDR3 region has 16 residues. The germline V gene has CDR1 LGHNA and CDR2 YNFKEQ. The V and J ends lost 0 bases and 7 bases respectively, with 15 bases between them.

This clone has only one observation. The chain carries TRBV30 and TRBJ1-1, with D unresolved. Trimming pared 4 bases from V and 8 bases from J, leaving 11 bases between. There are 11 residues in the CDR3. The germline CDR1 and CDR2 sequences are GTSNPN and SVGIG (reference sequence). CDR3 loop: CAWNSNGEAFF. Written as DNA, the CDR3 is TGTGCCTGGAATTCAAACGGGGAAGCTTTCTTT.

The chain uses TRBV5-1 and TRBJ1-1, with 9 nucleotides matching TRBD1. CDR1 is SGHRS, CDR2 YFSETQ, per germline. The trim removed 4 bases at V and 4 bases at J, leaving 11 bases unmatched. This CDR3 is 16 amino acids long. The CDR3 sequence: CASSGKTGGWRTEAFF. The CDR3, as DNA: TGCGCCAGCAGCGGGAAGACAGGGGGGTGGCGCACTGAAGCTTTCTTT.

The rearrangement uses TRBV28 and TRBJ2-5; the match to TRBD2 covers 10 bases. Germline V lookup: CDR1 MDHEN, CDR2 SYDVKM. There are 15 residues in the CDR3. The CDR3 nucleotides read TGTGCGATAAGCGGGGGGGCGTTAGGGTCGGGGACCCAGTACTTC. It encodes CAISGGALGSGTQYF.

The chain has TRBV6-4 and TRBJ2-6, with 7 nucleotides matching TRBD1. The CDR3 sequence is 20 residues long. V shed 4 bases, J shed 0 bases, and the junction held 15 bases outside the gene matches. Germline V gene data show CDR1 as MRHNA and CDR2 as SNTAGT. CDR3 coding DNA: TGTGCCAGCAGTGCCGAAGCTCGTGGACAGGCAAACTCTGGGGCCAACGTCCTGACTTTC. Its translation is CASSAEARGQANSGANVLTF.

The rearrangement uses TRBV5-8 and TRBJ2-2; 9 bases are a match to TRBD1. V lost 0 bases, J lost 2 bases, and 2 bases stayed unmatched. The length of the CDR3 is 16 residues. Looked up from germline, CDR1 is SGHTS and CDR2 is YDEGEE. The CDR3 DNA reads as TGTGCCAGCAGCTTGGACAGGGGGCGAAACACCGGGGAGCTGTTTTTT. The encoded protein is CASSLDRGRNTGELFF.

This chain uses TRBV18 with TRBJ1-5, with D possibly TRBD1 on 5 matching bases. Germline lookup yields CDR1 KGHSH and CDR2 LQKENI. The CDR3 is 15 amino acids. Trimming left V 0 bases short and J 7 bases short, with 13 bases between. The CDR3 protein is CASSPPGKEGQPQHF. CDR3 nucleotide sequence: TGTGCCAGCTCACCACCGGGGAAGGAGGGGCAGCCCCAGCATTTT.

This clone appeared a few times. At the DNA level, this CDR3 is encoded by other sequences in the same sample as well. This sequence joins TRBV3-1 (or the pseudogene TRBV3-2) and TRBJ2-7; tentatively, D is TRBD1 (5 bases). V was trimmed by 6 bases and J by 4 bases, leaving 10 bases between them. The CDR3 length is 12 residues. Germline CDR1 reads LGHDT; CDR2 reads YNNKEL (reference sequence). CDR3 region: CASSRQGYEQYF. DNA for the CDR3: TGTGCCAGCAGTCGGCAGGGTTACGAGCAGTACTTC.

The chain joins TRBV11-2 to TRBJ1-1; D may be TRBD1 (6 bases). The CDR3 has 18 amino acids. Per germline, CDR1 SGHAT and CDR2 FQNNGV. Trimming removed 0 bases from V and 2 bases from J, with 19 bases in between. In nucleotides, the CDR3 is TGTGCCAGCAGCTTAGATACGGGAGGATGGGGGGGCAACACTGAAGCTTTCTTT. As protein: CASSLDTGGWGGNTEAFF.

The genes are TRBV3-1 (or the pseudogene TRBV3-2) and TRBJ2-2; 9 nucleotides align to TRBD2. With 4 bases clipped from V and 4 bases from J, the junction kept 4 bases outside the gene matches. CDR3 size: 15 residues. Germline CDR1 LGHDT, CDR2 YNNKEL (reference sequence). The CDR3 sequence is CASSPGTSFTGELFF. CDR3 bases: TGTGCCAGCAGCCCGGGGACTAGCTTCACCGGGGAGCTGTTTTTT.

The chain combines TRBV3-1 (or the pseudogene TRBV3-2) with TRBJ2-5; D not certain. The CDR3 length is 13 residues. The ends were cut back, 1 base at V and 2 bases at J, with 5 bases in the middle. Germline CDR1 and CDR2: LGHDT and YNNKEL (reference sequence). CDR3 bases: TGTGCCAGCAGCCAAGGCAGACAAGAGACCCAGTACTTC. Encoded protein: CASSQGRQETQYF.

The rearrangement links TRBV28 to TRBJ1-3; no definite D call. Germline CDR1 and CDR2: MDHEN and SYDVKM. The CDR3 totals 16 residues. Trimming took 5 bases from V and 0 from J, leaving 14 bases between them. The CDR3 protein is CASSAPYGVSGNTIYF. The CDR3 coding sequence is TGTGCCAGCAGTGCTCCTTACGGAGTCTCTGGAAACACCATATATTTT.

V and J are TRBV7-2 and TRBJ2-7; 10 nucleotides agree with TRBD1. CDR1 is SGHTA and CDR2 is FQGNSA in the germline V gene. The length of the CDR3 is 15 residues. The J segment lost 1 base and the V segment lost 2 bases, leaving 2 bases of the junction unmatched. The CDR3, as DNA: TGTGCCAGCAGCTTAAGGACAGGGGGTTCCTACGAGCAGTACTTC. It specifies CASSLRTGGSYEQYF.